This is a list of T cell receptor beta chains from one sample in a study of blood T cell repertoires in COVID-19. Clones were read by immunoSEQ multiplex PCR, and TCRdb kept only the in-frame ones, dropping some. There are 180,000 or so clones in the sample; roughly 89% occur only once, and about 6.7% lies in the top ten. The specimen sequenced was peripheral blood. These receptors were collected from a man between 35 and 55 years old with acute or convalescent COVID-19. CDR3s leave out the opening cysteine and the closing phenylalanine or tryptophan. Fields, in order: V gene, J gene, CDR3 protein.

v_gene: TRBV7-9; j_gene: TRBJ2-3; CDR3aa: ASSPSRTSGFDTQY
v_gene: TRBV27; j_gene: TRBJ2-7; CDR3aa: ASGDMGVAYEQY
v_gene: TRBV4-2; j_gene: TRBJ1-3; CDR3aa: ASSQDTGSSGNTIY
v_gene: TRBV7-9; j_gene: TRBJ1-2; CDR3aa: ASSPAGTGTQT
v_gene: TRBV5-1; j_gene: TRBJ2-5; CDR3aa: ASSPPPAGGQETQY
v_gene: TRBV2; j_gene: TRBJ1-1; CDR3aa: ASSVQGAKSTEAF
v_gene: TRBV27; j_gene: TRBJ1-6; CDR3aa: ASSPLAGDGNNSPLH
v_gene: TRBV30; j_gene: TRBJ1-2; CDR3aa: ACRQGRANYGYT
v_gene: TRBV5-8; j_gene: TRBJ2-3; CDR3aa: ASSLDLAGGMGTDTQY
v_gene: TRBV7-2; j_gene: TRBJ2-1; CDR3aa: ASSLASTGNEQF
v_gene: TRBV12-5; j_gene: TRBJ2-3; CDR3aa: ASGERGPGRYTQY
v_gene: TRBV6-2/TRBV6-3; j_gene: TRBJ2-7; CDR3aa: ASSVSYEQY
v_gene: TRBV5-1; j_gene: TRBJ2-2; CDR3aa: ASSLRTGVAGELF
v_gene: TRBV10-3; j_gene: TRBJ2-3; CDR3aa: AITPSGGGATDTQY
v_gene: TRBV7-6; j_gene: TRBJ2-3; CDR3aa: ASSLGITSGGADTQY
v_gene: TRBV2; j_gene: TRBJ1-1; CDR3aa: ASSEQANTEAF
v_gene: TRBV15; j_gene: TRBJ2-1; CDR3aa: ATSRDLTSGGSHNEQF
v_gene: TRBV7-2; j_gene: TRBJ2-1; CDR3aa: ASSRTLYNEQF
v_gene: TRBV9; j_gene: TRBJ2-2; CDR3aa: ASSVAVGSATGELF
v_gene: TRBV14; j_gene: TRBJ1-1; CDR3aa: ASSQAQGAWNTEAF
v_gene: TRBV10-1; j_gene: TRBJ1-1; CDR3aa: ASSESQGRAF
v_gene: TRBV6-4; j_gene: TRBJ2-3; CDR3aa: ASSEHEGRTDTQY
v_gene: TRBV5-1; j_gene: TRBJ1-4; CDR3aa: ASSLGTGPNEKLF
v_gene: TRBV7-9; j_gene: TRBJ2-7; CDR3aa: ASSLSNNRGEQY
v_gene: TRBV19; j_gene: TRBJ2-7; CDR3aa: ASGMGLTSYEQY
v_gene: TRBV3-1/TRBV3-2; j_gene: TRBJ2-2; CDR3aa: ASSHGIGRGDTGELF
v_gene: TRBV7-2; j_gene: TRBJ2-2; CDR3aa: ANLDRNTGELF
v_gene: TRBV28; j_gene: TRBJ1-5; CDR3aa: ASSSQGTGAPH
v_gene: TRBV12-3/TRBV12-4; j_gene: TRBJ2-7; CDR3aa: ASSRTGGEQY
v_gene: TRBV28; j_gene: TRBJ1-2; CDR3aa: ASNTNYGYT
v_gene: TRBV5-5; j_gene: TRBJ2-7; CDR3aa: ASSSYGEKYEQY
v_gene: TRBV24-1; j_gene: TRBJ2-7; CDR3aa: ATSGNRDRYYEQY
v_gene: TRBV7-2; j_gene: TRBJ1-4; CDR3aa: ASSLGASGPIEKLF
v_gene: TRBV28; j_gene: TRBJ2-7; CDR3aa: ASTSRQYEQY
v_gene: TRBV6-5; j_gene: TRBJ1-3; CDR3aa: ASSIEEGYGNTIY
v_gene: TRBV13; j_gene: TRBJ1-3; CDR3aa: ASSYPRQISSGNTIY
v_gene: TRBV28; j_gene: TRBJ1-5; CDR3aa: ASRIGGGHQPQH
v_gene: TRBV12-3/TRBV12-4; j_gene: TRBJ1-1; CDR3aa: ASSARGGTEAF
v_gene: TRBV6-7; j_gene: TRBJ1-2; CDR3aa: ASSYDRGRGYT
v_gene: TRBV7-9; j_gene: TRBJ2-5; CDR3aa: ASRLRSQAETQY
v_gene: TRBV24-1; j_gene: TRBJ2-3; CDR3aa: ATSVAAGGVTDTQY
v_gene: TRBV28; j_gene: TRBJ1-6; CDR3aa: ASSAPGQGIASPLH
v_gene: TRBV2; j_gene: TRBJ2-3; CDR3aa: ASDWESTDTQY
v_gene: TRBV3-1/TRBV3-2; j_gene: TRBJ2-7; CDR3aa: ASSQDPLLEQY
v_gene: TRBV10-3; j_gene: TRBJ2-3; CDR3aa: AIGGSGGDTDTQY
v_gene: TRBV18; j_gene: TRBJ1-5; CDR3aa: ASSPGGGRDQPQH
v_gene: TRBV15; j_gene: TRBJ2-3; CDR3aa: ATSRPGEDTQY
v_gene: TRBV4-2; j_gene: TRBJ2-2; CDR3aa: ASSHPGTSGGAGTGELF